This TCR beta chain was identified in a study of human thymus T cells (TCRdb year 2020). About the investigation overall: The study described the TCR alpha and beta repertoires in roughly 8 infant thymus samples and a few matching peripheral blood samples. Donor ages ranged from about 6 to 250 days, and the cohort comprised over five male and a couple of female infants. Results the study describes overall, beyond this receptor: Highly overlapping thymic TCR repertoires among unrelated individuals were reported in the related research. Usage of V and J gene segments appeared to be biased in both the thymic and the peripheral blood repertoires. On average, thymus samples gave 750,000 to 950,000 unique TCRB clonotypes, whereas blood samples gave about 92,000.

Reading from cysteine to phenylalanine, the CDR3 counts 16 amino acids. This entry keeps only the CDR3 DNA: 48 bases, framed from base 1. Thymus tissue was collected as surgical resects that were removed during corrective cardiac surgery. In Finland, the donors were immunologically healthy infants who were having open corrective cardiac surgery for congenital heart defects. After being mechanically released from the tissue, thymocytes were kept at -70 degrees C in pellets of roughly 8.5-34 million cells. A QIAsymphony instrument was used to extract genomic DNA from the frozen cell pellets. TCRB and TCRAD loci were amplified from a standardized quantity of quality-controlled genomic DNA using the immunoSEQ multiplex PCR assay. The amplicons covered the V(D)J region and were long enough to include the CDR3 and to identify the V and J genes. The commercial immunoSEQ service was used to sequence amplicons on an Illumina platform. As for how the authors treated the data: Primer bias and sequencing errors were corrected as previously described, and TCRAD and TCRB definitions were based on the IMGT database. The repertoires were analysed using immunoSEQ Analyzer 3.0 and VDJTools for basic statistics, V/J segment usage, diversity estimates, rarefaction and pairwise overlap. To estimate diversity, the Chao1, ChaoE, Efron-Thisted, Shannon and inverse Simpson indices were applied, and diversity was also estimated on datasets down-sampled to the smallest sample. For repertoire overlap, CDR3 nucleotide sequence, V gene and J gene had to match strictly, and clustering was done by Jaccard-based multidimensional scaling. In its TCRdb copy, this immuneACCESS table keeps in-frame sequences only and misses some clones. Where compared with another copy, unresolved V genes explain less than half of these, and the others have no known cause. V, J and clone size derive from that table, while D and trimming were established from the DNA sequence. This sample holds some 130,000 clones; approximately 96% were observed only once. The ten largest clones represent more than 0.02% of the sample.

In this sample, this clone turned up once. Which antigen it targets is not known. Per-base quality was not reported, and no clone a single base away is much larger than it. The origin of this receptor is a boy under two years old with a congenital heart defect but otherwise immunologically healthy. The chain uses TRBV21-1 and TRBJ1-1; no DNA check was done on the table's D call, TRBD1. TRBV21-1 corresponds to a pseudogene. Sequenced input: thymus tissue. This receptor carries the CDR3 CASRPGQGAPATEAFF. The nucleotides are TGTGCCAGCAGACCGGGCCAGGGGGCGCCCGCCACTGAAGCTTTCTTT.